This T cell receptor beta chain was documented in a study of blood T cell repertoires in COVID-19 (dated by TCRdb to about 2020). Context from the whole study: The collaborator samples originated in the United States, Italy and Spain and spanned the acute and convalescent phases of COVID-19. The material from the prospective study consisted of cDNA or gDNA derived from T cells, B-cell-depleted T cells, or PBMCs. The dataset comprised deeply sampled blood TCRbeta repertoires from subjects exposed to, actively infected with, or recovered from COVID-19. The repertoires were released in a freely available public database intended as a resource for research on the immune response to SARS-CoV-2. Samples came from the ongoing ImmuneRACE study (first 160 participants) plus 1,254 subjects from 6 global collaborators. Nearly every sample came with metadata listing a de-identified subject ID, COVID-19 status, age in years and sex. HLA class I and class II types, where available, came from metadata supplied by the sample provider rather than from assay-based typing.

Details on this clone: Its antigen is unknown. No clone much larger than this one lies a single base away; base qualities are absent.

The paper's findings and limits, for the study overall: Clinical and demographic metadata were provided uncurated, with the amount varying by source and participant.

Whole blood was collected in K2EDTA tubes by collaborating institutions according to the institutions' own protocols. For TCRbeta analysis, collaborators shipped samples as frozen whole blood, isolated PBMCs, or DNA extracted from either of those sample types. The CDR3 has 14 amino acids, counting the end cysteine and phenylalanine. Only CDR3 DNA remains: 42 bases, in frame from the first base. From a lookup of the germline V gene, CDR1 and CDR2 are SGHVS and FQNEAQ. V is pruned by 1 base and J by 5 bases, leaving 0 bases of the junction without a gene match. TCRbeta CDR3 regions were amplified from genomic DNA by means of the immunoSEQ Assay, a bias-controlled multiplex PCR. In the authors' own workflow: The number of nucleated cells in each sample was estimated by amplification of reference gene primers within the assay. Sequence reads were collapsed and filtered to measure the absolute abundance of every unique TCRbeta CDR3 rearrangement. For each sample, productive Simpson clonality was calculated as the square root of Simpson's diversity index across productive rearrangements. TCRdb took over this immuneACCESS table, retaining in-frame rearrangements with V and J assigned. Such tables are incomplete; in checked studies, under half of the missing clones stem from an unresolved V gene, and the remainder is unexplained. That table furnishes V, J and clone size, whereas the DNA furnished D and trimming. This sample holds about 280,000 clones; around 85% were observed only once. 4% to 6% of the sample is taken by the ten largest.

The source material was peripheral blood. The chain was built from TRBV7-8 and TRBJ2-1; TRBD2 matches 9 bases in the middle. This TCR derives from a man aged 50-59 years with active or convalescent COVID-19. The CDR3 protein: CASSLGGRDNEQFF. The DNA sequence follows: TGTGCCAGCAGCTTAGGCGGGAGGGACAATGAGCAGTTCTTC.